This TCR beta chain was captured in a study of a mutant IDH1 vaccine in newly diagnosed glioma. The CDR3 consists of 17 residues. The germline V gene encodes CDR1 SGHDT and CDR2 YYEEEE. V was pared by 2 bases and J by 2 bases, with 16 bases between. Clones were read by immunoSEQ multiplex PCR, and TCRdb kept only the in-frame ones, dropping some. The sample shows 45,000 to 60,000 clones, around 78% of them seen only once. Regarding time point: week 5, during vaccination. Alongside topical imiquimod, each dose of vaccine comprised 300 ug of mutant IDH1 20-mer peptide. A word on this clone: The target antigen is unknown.

The receptor was derived from a man aged 50 to 59 with glioma. This sequence joins TRBV5-6 and TRBJ2-2, with a tentative D call TRBD2 (5 bases). The specimen was PBMCs, collected from a glioma patient whose treatment included an IDH1 peptide vaccine. The CDR3 DNA sequence: TGTGCCAGCAGCTTTAGTATTCGGGGAAGTAACACCGGGGAGCTGTTTTTT. Translation: CASSFSIRGSNTGELFF. The entire variable domain, with the rest obtained from reference TRBV5-6 and TRBJ2-2, is as follows: DAGVTQSPTHLIKTRGQQVTLRCSPKSGHDTVSWYQQALGQGPQFIFQYYEEEERQRGNFPDRFSGHQFPNYSSELNVNALLLGDSALYLCASSFSIRGSNTGELFFGEGSRLTVL.